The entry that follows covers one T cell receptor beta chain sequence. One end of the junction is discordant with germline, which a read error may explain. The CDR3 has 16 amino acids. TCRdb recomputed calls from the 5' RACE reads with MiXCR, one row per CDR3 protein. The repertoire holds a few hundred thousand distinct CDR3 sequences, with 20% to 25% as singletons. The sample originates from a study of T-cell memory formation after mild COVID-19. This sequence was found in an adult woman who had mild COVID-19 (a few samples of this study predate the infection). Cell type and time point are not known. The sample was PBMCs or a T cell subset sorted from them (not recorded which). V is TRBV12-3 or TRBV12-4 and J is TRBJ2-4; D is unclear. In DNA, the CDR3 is TGTGCCAGCAGATTAGGGCAACTTCTAGCCAAAAACATTCAGTACTTC. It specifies CASRLGQLLAKNIQYF.